This T cell receptor (beta chain) comes out of a study of blood T cell repertoires in COVID-19. Study information: PBMCs, B-cell-depleted T cells, or T cells were the source of the cDNA or gDNA that made up the material.

This clone was picked up a small number of times. V lost 5 bases, J lost 7 bases, and 8 bases stayed unmatched. The CDR3 spans 14 residues. Germline CDR1 reads GTSNPN; CDR2 reads SVGIG (reference sequence). Per the authors' pipeline: It was from reference gene primer amplification that nucleated cell counts were estimated. Clones were read by immunoSEQ multiplex PCR, and TCRdb kept only the in-frame ones, dropping some. V and J calls and clone size are those listed in that table; D and trimming were worked out from the DNA. Here the sample spans roughly 100,000 clones, around nine tenths being singletons.

The TCR comes from a human donor with COVID-19, enrolled during active disease. The donor label of this sample is uncertain. The specimen was peripheral blood. This rearrangement joins TRBV30 to TRBJ2-2; 9 bases align to TRBD2. In DNA form, the CDR3 reads TGTGCCTGGGGGTGGGGGACTAGCATCGGGGAGCTGTTTTTT. It specifies CAWGWGTSIGELFF.